Listed below are T cell receptor beta chains from one sample, sequenced in a study of CD8 T cells in Susac syndrome. TCRdb processed the immunoSEQ multiplex PCR reads anew with MiXCR; each CDR3 protein has one entry. The sample lists tens of thousands of distinct CDR3 sequences; around 93% were seen once. Specimen: CD8+ T cells from PBMCs. These receptors were collected from a human donor with Susac syndrome. The CDR3 runs from the conserved cysteine through the conserved F or W. A D gene is named only where the DNA matches it firmly. Clone size is shown for a subset of rows, as once, few, many or a class of expanded clone.

- | - | TRBJ1-1 | TRBV27 | CASSLSQAGPNAEAFF | TGTGCCAGCAGTTTATCGCAGGCGGGTCCGAACGCTGAAGCTTTCTTT
- | - | TRBJ2-3 | TRBV6-1 | CASTIRWGADGTDTQYF | TGTGCCAGCACCATTAGGTGGGGGGCGGACGGCACAGATACGCAGTATTTT
- | - | TRBJ2-6 | TRBV5-8 | CASSLSRLANVLTF | TGTGCCAGCAGCTTAAGCAGACTGGCCAACGTCCTGACTTTC
TRBD1 | - | TRBJ2-7 | TRBV25-1 | CASSESGQSSYEQYF | TGTGCCAGCAGTGAATCGGGACAGAGCTCCTACGAGCAGTACTTC
- | - | TRBJ2-7 | TRBV19 | CASSSDTYEQYF | TGTGCCAGTTCCAGCGACACCTACGAGCAGTACTTC
TRBD1 | - | TRBJ2-4 | TRBV23-1 | CASSWPPQGKRIAKNIQYF | TGCGCCAGCAGTTGGCCACCACAGGGGAAAAGGATAGCCAAAAACATTCAGTACTTC
- | - | TRBJ2-7 | TRBV6-2/TRBV6-3 | CASSLVAGEIGEQYF | TGTGCCAGCAGTTTAGTAGCAGGGGAAATCGGCGAGCAGTACTTC
TRBD2 | once | TRBJ2-1 | TRBV10-3 | CAISEGLAGGEQFF | TGTGCCATCAGTGAGGGGCTAGCGGGGGGGGAGCAGTTCTTC
- | - | TRBJ2-7 | TRBV11-2 | CASSLRGIAVGSYEQYF | TGTGCCAGCAGCTTAAGGGGGATAGCGGTTGGGTCCTACGAGCAGTACTTC
- | - | TRBJ2-1 | TRBV19 | CASARDVGDWRQFF | TGTGCCAGCGCTCGGGACGTAGGTGACTGGAGGCAGTTCTTC
- | - | TRBJ2-7 | TRBV12-3/TRBV12-4 | CASSFGPAYEQYF | TGTGCCAGCAGTTTTGGCCCGGCTTACGAGCAGTACTTC
TRBD1 | - | TRBJ2-1 | TRBV6-5 | CASSYSVTGAINEQFF | TGTGCCAGCAGTTACTCAGTGACAGGGGCGATCAATGAGCAGTTCTTC
- | - | TRBJ1-2 | TRBV28 | CASSLGLRNYGYTF | TGTGCCAGCAGTTTAGGGCTTCGTAACTATGGCTACACCTTC
TRBD2 | - | TRBJ2-5 | TRBV5-6 | CASSLAFERGVQETQYF | TGTGCCAGCAGCTTGGCTTTTGAGCGGGGCGTACAAGAGACCCAGTACTTC
- | - | TRBJ1-4 | TRBV4-2 | CASSQASGNQDEKLFF | TGTGCCAGCAGCCAAGCGTCCGGCAATCAGGATGAAAAACTGTTTTTT
TRBD1 | once | TRBJ2-7 | TRBV11-2 | CASSLGGQGYSYEQYF | TGTGCCAGCAGCTTAGGGGGACAGGGGTACTCCTACGAGCAGTACTTC
TRBD1 | - | TRBJ1-2 | TRBV27 | CASSLSGAGGDGYTF | TGTGCCAGCAGTTTATCTGGGGCAGGGGGCGATGGCTACACCTTC
TRBD2 | - | TRBJ2-5 | TRBV6-2/TRBV6-3 | CASSYSGGALETQYF | TGTGCCAGCAGTTACTCCGGGGGGGCCCTTGAGACCCAGTACTTC
- | few | TRBJ1-1 | TRBV7-9 | CASSSTGTTEAFF | TGTGCCAGCAGCTCTACAGGTACCACTGAAGCTTTCTTT
TRBD1 | - | TRBJ2-6 | TRBV20-1 | CSARGGTVQPSGANVLTF | TGCAGTGCTAGAGGGGGGACAGTTCAGCCCTCTGGGGCCAACGTCCTGACTTTC
- | - | TRBJ2-7 | TRBV9 | CASSVVEGPSYEQYF | TGTGCCAGCAGCGTAGTTGAGGGGCCCTCCTACGAGCAGTACTTC
TRBD1 | - | TRBJ2-1 | TRBV28 | CASSLGTGVDEQFF | TGTGCCAGCAGTTTAGGGACAGGGGTGGATGAGCAGTTCTTC
- | - | TRBJ2-6 | TRBV30 | CAWRPFSGANVLSF | TGTGCCTGGAGGCCGTTCTCTGGGGCCAACGTCCTGTCTTTC
TRBD1 | - | TRBJ1-2 | TRBV7-9 | CASSLGTGGFYGYTF | TGTGCCAGCAGCTTAGGGACAGGGGGGTTCTATGGCTACACCTTC
TRBD2 | - | TRBJ2-3 | TRBV28 | CASSSGTSGGYTDTQYF | TGTGCCAGCAGTTCCGGGACTAGCGGGGGATACACAGATACGCAGTATTTT